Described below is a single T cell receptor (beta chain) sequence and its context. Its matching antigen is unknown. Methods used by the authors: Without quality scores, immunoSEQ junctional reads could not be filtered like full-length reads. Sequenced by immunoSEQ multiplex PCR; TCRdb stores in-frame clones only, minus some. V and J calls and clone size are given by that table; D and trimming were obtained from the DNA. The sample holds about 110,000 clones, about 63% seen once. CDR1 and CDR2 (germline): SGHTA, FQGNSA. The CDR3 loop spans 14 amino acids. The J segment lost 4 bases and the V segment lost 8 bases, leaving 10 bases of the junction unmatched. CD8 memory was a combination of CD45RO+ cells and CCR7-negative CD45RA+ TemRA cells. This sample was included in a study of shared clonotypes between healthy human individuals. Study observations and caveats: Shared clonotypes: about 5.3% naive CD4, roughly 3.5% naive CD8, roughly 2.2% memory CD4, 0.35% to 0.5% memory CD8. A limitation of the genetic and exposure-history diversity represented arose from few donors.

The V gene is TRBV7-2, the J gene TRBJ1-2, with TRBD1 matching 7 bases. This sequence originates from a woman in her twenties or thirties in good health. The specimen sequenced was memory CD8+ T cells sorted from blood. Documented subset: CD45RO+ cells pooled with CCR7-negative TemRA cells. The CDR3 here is CASLGPTGSYGYTF. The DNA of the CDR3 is TGTGCCAGCTTAGGCCCGACAGGGTCCTATGGCTACACCTTC.